This TCR beta chain was retrieved from a study of identical twins. MiXCR, run by TCRdb on the 5' RACE reads, gives a single entry per CDR3 protein. The repertoire holds more than 350,000 distinct CDR3 sequences, about 10% seen once, with under 9.5% in the top ten. Study-wide points: Zero-insertion analyses could be partly confounded by invariant MAIT and iNKT cells. The same donors were not followed; conclusions instead depended on cross-sectional statistical analysis. Out-of-frame beta sequences exhibited a weaker degree of excess twin sharing.

Note on this clonotype: No antigen is known for it.

Trimming took 9 bases from V and 1 from J, leaving 14 bases between them. The CDR3 runs 14 residues. CDR1 and CDR2 from the germline V gene are LNHDA and SQIVND (reference sequence). This chain joins TRBV19 and TRBJ2-3, with a possible D match to TRBD1 (6 bases). This receptor was identified in a woman in her 50s in good health. The sample was naive T cells sorted from blood. In DNA form, the CDR3 reads TGTGCCAGCAAACAGGGTGATGGCACAGATACGCAGTATTTT. This sequence encodes CASKQGDGTDTQYF. Supplemented by reference TRBV19 and TRBJ2-3, the full variable domain reads DGGITQSPKYLFRKEGQNVTLSCEQNLNHDAMYWYRQDPGQGLRLIYYSQIVNDFQKGDIAEGYSVSREKKESFPLTVTSAQKNPTAFYLCASKQGDGTDTQYFGPGTRLTVL.